This T cell receptor beta chain was captured in a study of T cells in Graves' hyperthyroidism and ophthalmopathy. Study background: Pretreatment peripheral blood was obtained at initial diagnosis.

The TCR beta CDR3 regions underwent amplification using RNA transcripts as the source. In the first-round RT-PCR of the TCR CDR3, the HTBI primer set was used. MiXCR, run by TCRdb on the multiplex PCR reads, gives a single entry per CDR3 protein. The sample gives about half a million distinct CDR3 sequences, about 22% of which show up once; 45% to 50% is in the top ten. This clonotype was seen more than once but under ten times. CDR3 size: 14 residues. V shed 0 bases and J shed 4 bases, with 11 bases lying between them. Germline CDR1 is SGHRS and CDR2 is YFSETQ. This TCR was recovered from an older woman with Graves' ophthalmopathy. The V gene is TRBV5-1, the J gene TRBJ2-7; possibly TRBD1 or TRBD2 for D (5 bases each). Sequencing used blood. CDR3: CASSLGGSRYEQYF. In DNA form, the CDR3 reads TGCGCCAGCAGCTTGGGGGGGAGCCGGTACGAGCAGTACTTC.